This T cell receptor beta chain was sequenced during a study of ipilimumab plus nivolumab after autologous stem cell transplantation. In the study overall: Both relapsed and primary refractory DLBCL were included.

TCRdb's table, derived via immunoSEQ multiplex PCR, lists solely in-frame clones and lacks some. The sample yields tens of thousands of clones, approximately 86% seen once. Checkpoint therapy with ipilimumab 1 mg/kg began 14 to 28 days after transplant. Patients got 3 mg/kg IV nivolumab weeks 1, 4, 7, 10, then biweekly through week 26. The CDR3 spans 15 residues. The germline V and J ends were trimmed by 1 base and 7 bases, with 14 bases remaining between them. The germline V gene has CDR1 SGHTA and CDR2 FQGNSA. The chain uses TRBV7-2 and TRBJ2-1, with D tentatively TRBD2 (6 bases). The sequence was obtained from a male donor with diffuse large B-cell lymphoma. Sequences were derived from PBMCs, sampled in a trial of ipilimumab plus nivolumab as post-transplant consolidation. CDR3 loop: CASSLDSAGRNEQFF. The CDR3 DNA follows: TGTGCCAGCAGCTTAGACTCGGCAGGGAGGAATGAGCAGTTCTTC. Looking up the rest from reference TRBV7-2 and TRBJ2-1 gives the full variable domain: GAGVSQSPSNKVTEKGKDVELRCDPISGHTALYWYRQSLGQGLEFLIYFQGNSAPDKSGLPSDRFSAERTGGSVSTLTIQRTQQEDSAVYLCASSLDSAGRNEQFFGPGTRLTVL.